This T cell receptor beta chain was sequenced in a study of control samples from healthy donors and cancer patients. TCRdb's table, derived via immunoSEQ multiplex PCR, lists solely in-frame clones and lacks some. Here the sample spans tens of thousands of clones, about 89% being singletons. CDR1 KGHSH and CDR2 LQKENI come from the germline V gene. Trimming took 0 bases from V and 0 from J, leaving 6 bases between them. The CDR3 sequence is 15 residues long. This chain joins TRBV18 and TRBJ1-3; D gene unclear. The material sequenced was PBMCs. The sequence was collected from a woman between 50 and 59 years old with colorectal cancer. DNA of the CDR3: TGTGCCAGCTCACCACCAGGGATCTCTGGAAACACCATATATTTT. It translates to CASSPPGISGNTIYF.